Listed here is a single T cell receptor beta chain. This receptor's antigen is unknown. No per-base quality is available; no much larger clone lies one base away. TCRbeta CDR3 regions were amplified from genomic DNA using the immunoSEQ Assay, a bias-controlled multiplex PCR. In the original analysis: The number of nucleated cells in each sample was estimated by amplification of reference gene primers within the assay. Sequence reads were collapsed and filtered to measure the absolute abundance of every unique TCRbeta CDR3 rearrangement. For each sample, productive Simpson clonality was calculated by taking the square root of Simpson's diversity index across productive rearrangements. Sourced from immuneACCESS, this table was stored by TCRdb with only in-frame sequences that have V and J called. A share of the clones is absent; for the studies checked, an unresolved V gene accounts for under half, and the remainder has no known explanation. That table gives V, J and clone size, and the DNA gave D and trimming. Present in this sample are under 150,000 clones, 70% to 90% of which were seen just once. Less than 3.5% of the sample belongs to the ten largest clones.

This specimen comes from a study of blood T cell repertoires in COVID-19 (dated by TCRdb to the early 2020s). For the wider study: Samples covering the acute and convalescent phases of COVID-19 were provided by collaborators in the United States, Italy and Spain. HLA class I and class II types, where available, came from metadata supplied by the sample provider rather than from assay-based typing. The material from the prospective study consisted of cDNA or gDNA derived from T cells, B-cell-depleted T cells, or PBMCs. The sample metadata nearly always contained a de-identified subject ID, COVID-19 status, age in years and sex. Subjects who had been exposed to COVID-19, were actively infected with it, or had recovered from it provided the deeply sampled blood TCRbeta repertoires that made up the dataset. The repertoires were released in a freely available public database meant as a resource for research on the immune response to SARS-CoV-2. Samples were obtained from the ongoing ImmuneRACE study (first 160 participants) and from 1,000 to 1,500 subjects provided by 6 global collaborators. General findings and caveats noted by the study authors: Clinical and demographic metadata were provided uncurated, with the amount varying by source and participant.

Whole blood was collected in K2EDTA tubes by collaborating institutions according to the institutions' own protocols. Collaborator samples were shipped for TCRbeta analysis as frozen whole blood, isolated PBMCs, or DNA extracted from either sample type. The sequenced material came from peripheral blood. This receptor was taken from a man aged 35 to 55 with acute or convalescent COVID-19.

The encoded CDR3 is CASSLTGSSYEQYF. The sequenced DNA: TGTGCCAGCAGCTTAACAGGGAGCTCCTACGAGCAGTACTTC. In this chain, TRBV7-3 is recombined with TRBJ2-7; 5 matching bases give a weak D call of TRBD2. Deletion took 0 bases off V and 0 bases off J, with a span of 6 bases between the germline ends. CDR1 and CDR2 are drawn from the germline V gene: SGHTA, FQGTGA. Its CDR3 holds 14 amino acids, cysteine through phenylalanine. Only the CDR3 region is kept as DNA, spanning 42 bases read in frame from base 1.